The following is a T cell receptor (beta chain) sequence with its context. The PCR had 60 Vbeta and 13 Jbeta primers. The table came from immunoSEQ multiplex PCR; TCRdb's copy has only in-frame clones and leaves some out. The sample has around 170,000 clones, 65% to 80% seen once. The sample originates from a study of cytomegalovirus exposure and HLA in healthy donors. From germline, CDR1 is SGHRS and CDR2 YFSETQ. Trimming removed 4 bases from V and 6 bases from J, with 16 bases in between. The CDR3 has 15 amino acids. Input material: PBMCs. This receptor was identified in a woman between 40 and 50 years old in good health and CMV-seronegative. This sequence joins TRBV5-1 and TRBJ2-2, with a weak D call TRBD1 (6 bases). This CDR3 reads CASSRQGQDPGELFF. For the CDR3, the DNA is TGCGCCAGCAGCAGGCAGGGGCAGGATCCCGGGGAGCTGTTTTTT.